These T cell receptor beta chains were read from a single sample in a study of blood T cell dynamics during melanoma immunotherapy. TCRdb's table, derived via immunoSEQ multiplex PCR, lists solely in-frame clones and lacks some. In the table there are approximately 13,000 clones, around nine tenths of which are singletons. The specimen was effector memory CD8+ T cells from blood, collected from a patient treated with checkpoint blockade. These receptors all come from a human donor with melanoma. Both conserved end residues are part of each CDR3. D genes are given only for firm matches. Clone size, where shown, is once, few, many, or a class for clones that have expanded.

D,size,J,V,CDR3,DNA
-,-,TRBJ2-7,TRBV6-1,CASREPFLYSDHEQYF,TGTGCCAGCAGGGAACCGTTTTTATATAGTGACCACGAGCAGTACTTC
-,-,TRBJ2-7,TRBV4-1,CASSQNYEQYF,TGCGCCAGCAGCCAAAACTACGAGCAGTACTTC
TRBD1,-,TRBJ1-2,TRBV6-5,CASITLSGGEYGYTF,TGTGCCAGCATTACCCTGTCAGGGGGCGAGTATGGCTACACCTTC
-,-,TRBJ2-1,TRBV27,CASSSGLSNEQFF,TGTGCCAGCAGTTCAGGGTTGAGCAATGAGCAGTTCTTC
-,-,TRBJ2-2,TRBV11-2,CASSLDLGSGELFF,TGTGCCAGCAGCTTAGATCTGGGTTCCGGGGAGCTGTTTTTT
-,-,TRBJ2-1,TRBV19,CASGGYNEQFF,TGTGCCAGCGGGGGCTACAATGAGCAGTTCTTC
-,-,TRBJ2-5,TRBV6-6,CATRREEETQYF,TGTGCTACCCGGAGGGAAGAAGAGACCCAGTACTTC
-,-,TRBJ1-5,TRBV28,CASSLGGEYQPQHF,TGTGCCAGCAGTTTAGGGGGAGAGTATCAGCCCCAGCATTTT
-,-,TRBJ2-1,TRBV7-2,CASSLARAGPYNEQFF,TGTGCCAGCAGCTTAGCGAGGGCGGGCCCCTACAATGAGCAGTTCTTC
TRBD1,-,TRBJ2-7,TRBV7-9,CASSLFLVGQGSYEQYF,TGTGCCAGCAGCTTATTTCTGGTGGGACAGGGCTCCTACGAGCAGTACTTC
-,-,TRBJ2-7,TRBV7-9,CASSLVGSSSYEQYF,TGTGCCAGCAGCTTAGTCGGCTCGAGCTCCTACGAGCAGTACTTC
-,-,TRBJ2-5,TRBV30,CAWSGQVRVSETQYF,TGTGCCTGGAGTGGACAGGTCAGAGTATCAGAGACCCAGTACTTC
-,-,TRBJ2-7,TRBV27,CASSLRQGIGTYEQYF,TGTGCCAGCAGTTTACGGCAGGGAATAGGGACCTACGAGCAGTACTTC
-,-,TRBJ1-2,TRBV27,CASSLQGNYGYTF,TGTGCCAGCAGTCTTCAGGGAAACTATGGCTACACCTTC
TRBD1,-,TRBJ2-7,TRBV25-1,CASSSRQGGYEQYF,TGTGCCAGCAGTTCCAGACAGGGGGGCTACGAGCAGTACTTC
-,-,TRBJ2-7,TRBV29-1,CSADGGLLDEQYF,TGCAGCGCAGACGGTGGCCTTTTGGACGAGCAGTACTTC
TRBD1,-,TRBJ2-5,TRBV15,CATSGTGGETQYF,TGTGCCACCAGCGGGACAGGAGGGGAGACCCAGTACTTC
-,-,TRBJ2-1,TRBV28,CASSKVPGAYNEQFF,TGTGCCAGCAGTAAGGTACCGGGAGCCTACAATGAGCAGTTCTTC
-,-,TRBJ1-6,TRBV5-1,CASSLAGDGGSPLHF,TGCGCCAGCAGCTTGGCAGGAGATGGGGGTTCACCCCTCCACTTT
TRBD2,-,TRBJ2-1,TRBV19,CASSTQTGAIGTSGSKFEDNEQFF,TGTGCCAGTAGTACCCAGACAGGGGCCATAGGGACTAGCGGGAGTAAGTTCGAGGACAATGAGCAGTTCTTC
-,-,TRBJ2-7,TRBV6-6,CASSYGVSYEQYF,TGTGCCAGCAGTTATGGGGTATCCTACGAGCAGTACTTC
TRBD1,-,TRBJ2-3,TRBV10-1,CASSTGVGDTQYF,TGCGCCAGCAGTACAGGGGTCGGAGATACGCAGTATTTT
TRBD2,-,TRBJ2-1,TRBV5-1,CASSSLGREIDEQFF,TGCGCCAGCAGCTCGCTGGGGCGGGAGATCGATGAGCAGTTCTTC
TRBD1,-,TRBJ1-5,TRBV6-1,CAIRGGAYSNQPQHF,TGTGCCATCAGGGGGGGGGCCTATAGCAATCAGCCCCAGCATTTT
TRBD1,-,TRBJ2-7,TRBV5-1,CASSLTVSGTAIYLSYEQYF,TGCGCCAGCAGCCTTACCGTATCCGGGACAGCGATTTACCTTTCCTACGAGCAGTACTTC
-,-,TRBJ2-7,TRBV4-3,CASSQARRETSREQYF,TGCGCCAGCAGCCAAGCTAGGAGGGAGACCAGTCGCGAGCAGTACTTC
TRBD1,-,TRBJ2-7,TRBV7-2,CASSDLGQDAYEQYF,TGTGCCAGCAGCGACCTAGGACAGGACGCCTACGAGCAGTACTTC
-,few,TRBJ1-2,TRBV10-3,CAIAEGENYGYTF,TGTGCCATCGCGGAAGGGGAGAACTATGGCTACACCTTC
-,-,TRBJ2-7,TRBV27,CASSFTAGIYEQYF,TGTGCCAGCAGTTTCACAGCAGGTATCTACGAGCAGTACTTC
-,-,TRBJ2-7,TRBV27,CASSAGRDYEQYF,TGTGCCAGCAGCGCCGGACGGGACTACGAGCAGTACTTC
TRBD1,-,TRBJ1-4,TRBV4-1,CASSLRDRGSEKLFF,TGCGCCAGCAGCCTTCGCGACAGGGGGAGTGAAAAACTGTTTTTT
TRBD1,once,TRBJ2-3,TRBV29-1,CSVTDRYSTDTQYF,TGCAGCGTAACGGACAGGTACAGCACAGATACGCAGTATTTT
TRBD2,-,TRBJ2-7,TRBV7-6,CASSLGLAGLSYEQYF,TGTGCCAGCAGCTTAGGACTAGCTGGGCTATCCTACGAGCAGTACTTC
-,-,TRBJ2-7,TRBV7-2,CASSPPTLTYEQYF,TGTGCCAGCAGCCCACCAACGTTGACCTACGAGCAGTACTTC
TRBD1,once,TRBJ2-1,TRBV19,CASSMGTVPEQFF,TGTGCCAGTAGTATGGGGACAGTACCCGAGCAGTTCTTC
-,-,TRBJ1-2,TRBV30,CAWDGAGYGYTF,TGTGCCTGGGATGGAGCGGGCTATGGCTACACCTTC
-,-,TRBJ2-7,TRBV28,CASTGRSYEQYF,TGTGCCAGCACGGGACGGTCCTACGAGCAGTACTTC
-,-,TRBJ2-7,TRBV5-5,CASSLVIADYPYEQYF,TGTGCCAGCAGCCTCGTGATCGCAGACTACCCCTACGAGCAGTACTTC
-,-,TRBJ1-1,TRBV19,CASSRITAEAFF,TGTGCCAGTAGTAGGATTACAGCTGAAGCTTTCTTT
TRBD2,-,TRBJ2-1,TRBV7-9,CASTSGGGYGEQFF,TGTGCCAGCACTAGCGGGGGTGGGTATGGTGAGCAGTTCTTC
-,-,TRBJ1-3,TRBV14,CASSPGTTGGNTIYF,TGTGCCAGCAGCCCAGGGACTACGGGTGGAAACACCATATATTTT
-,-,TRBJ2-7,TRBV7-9,CASSRMGETQYF,TGTGCCAGCAGCCGAATGGGGGAGACGCAGTACTTC
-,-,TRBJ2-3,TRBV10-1,CASSESGLADTQYF,TGCGCCAGCAGTGAGTCGGGACTGGCGGATACGCAGTATTTT
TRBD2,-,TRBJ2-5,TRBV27,CASSSGLAGVWETQYF,TGTGCCAGCAGTTCCGGACTAGCGGGAGTGTGGGAGACCCAGTACTTC
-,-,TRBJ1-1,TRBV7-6,CASSGGAVNTEAFF,TGTGCCAGCAGCGGGGGGGCGGTAAACACTGAAGCTTTCTTT